The T cell receptor beta chain described here comes from a study of spatial heterogeneity in lung cancer. Study details: Each time, sequencing found more beta-chain sequences than alpha-chain sequences.

Time point noted: sample taken at primary tumor resection. This clonotype is labeled as medium-sized. This beta chain was picked up by a library intended for alpha chains and is off target, so its count carries little meaning. TCR cDNA molecules each had a unique molecular identifier. TCRdb reanalysed the 5' RACE reads using MiXCR and keeps one entry per CDR3 protein. The data show a few thousand distinct CDR3 sequences, 2.5% to 4% seen once. The CDR3 sequence is 14 residues long. The ends were cut back, 1 base at V and 2 bases at J, with 8 bases in the middle. The V call is TRBV12-3 or TRBV12-4, the J call TRBJ2-5; possibly TRBD1 for D (5 bases). Sequencing used lung tissue, obtained at surgery. The clonotype originates from a human donor with early-stage non-small cell lung cancer. The CDR3 reads CASSLEAGQETQYF. For the CDR3, the DNA is TGTGCCAGCAGTTTAGAGGCAGGGCAAGAGACCCAGTACTTC.